This passage covers 9 T cell receptor beta chains from one sample sequenced in a study of T-cell reconstitution after alpha-beta-depleted transplantation in children. For TCRbeta, the library was prepared with unique molecular identifiers. In TCRdb, the PCR reads were re-called with MiXCR into one record per CDR3 protein. The table records hundreds of thousands of distinct CDR3 sequences, 13% of them present only once. This specimen consisted of PBMCs, mostly from graft donor cells, obtained 360 days after TCRalphabeta/CD19-depleted stem cell transplant. All receptors come from a male patient aged 10-17 years who had a stem cell transplant for acute myeloid leukemia, so the T cells may come from the graft donor.

In its sample, this clonotype was seen a few times. The genes are TRBV11-2 and TRBJ2-3; a weak D match, TRBD1 (5 bases). Trimming stripped 1 base from V and 4 bases from J, with 9 bases between. CDR1 is SGHAT, CDR2 FQNNGV, per germline. The CDR3 loop spans 14 amino acids. CDR3 coding DNA: TGTGCCAGCAGCTTAGTCCTAGGGGCAGATACGCAGTATTTT. Amino acid sequence: CASSLVLGADTQYF.

This clonotype appeared a few times. The rearrangement uses TRBV5-1 and TRBJ2-3, with a weak D call TRBD2 (5 bases). CDR3 length: 17 amino acids. V was shortened by 1 base and J by 2 bases, with 17 bases between the two germline ends. Germline V gives CDR1 SGHRS, CDR2 YFSETQ. CDR3 sequence reads: CASSLPFEAAVTDTQYF. In DNA, the CDR3 is TGCGCCAGCAGCTTGCCATTCGAGGCAGCGGTCACAGATACGCAGTATTTT.

The CDR3, as DNA: TGCAGCGCCGGGACAGAAGAGACCCAGTACTTC. Residues: CSAGTEETQYF. The genes are TRBV29-1 and TRBJ2-5; 7 bases are a match to TRBD1. Trimming removed 7 bases from V and 3 bases from J; junction bases left unmatched: 2. Germline-derived CDR1 and CDR2 are SQVTM and ANQGSEA. The CDR3 consists of 11 residues.

This clonotype was seen many times. The V gene is TRBV28, the J gene TRBJ2-7; unclear D gene. Per germline, CDR1 MDHEN and CDR2 SYDVKM. The CDR3 is 13 residues long. V shed 8 bases and J shed 2 bases, with 13 bases lying between them. This CDR3 reads CASGSGRPYEQYF. CDR3 sequence (DNA): TGTGCCAGCGGCAGTGGCAGGCCCTACGAGCAGTACTTC.

The chain joins TRBV20-1 to TRBJ2-3, with D possibly TRBD2 on 6 matching bases. CDR1 DFQATT and CDR2 SNEGSKA come from the germline V gene (reference sequence). The CDR3 loop spans 16 amino acids. V lost 1 base and J 1 base, leaving 15 bases between the germline ends. CDR3 sequence (DNA): TGCAGTGCTAGAGGTGCTCGGGGGTTTGGCACAGATACGCAGTATTTT. This codes for CSARGARGFGTDTQYF.

This clonotype has just a few counts. V usage is TRBV7-3 and J usage is TRBJ2-1, with no clear D. The CDR3 totals 17 residues. V shed 5 bases and J shed 0 bases, with 17 bases lying between them. CDR1 and CDR2 (germline): SGHTA, FQGTGA. CDR3 sequence (DNA): TGTGCCAGCAGCCCGTGGACGGACCCGAGCTCCTACAATGAGCAGTTCTTC. This gives the protein CASSPWTDPSSYNEQFF. The whole variable domain, remainder taken from reference TRBV7-3 and TRBJ2-1, is GAGVSQTPSNKVTEKGKYVELRCDPISGHTALYWYRQSLGQGPEFLIYFQGTGAADDSGLPNDRFFAVRPEGSVSTLKIQRTERGDSAVYLCASSPWTDPSSYNEQFFGPGTRLTVL.

This chain joins TRBV7-9 and TRBJ2-2; the D is unclear. The CDR3 has 16 residues. Looked up from germline, CDR1 is SEHNR and CDR2 is FQNEAQ (reference sequence). V dropped 0 bases and J dropped 7 bases, with 15 bases sitting between them. This CDR3 is CASSLAPRPIGGELFF. Written as DNA, the CDR3 is TGTGCCAGCAGCTTAGCCCCCCGCCCGATAGGCGGGGAGCTGTTTTTT.

This clonotype was counted a few times. V gene TRBV20-1 combines with J gene TRBJ2-7; D is possibly TRBD2 (6 bases). Germline-derived CDR1 and CDR2 are DFQATT and SNEGSKA (reference sequence). This CDR3 comprises 13 residues. Trimming pared 3 bases from V and 2 bases from J, leaving 11 bases between. The CDR3 DNA reads TGCAGTGCTAGTGGGGCGGGAACCTACGAGCAGTACTTC. This translates into CSASGAGTYEQYF.

In this sample, this clonotype turned up a few times. V usage is TRBV14 and J usage is TRBJ2-5, with D possibly TRBD1 on 5 matching bases. CDR3 length equals 11 residues. CDR1 and CDR2 (germline): SGHDN, FVKESK. V was cut by 3 bases and J by 9 bases, with 8 bases left in between. CDR3 protein: CASSQDTAQYF. In DNA form, the CDR3 reads TGTGCCAGCAGCCAGGACACGGCCCAGTACTTC.